What follows are 21 T cell receptor beta chains derived from one specimen sequenced in a study of CD8+CD57+ T cells in acquired aplastic anemia (dated 2018 in TCRdb). Patients chosen for sequencing had shown expansion of CD8+CD57+ cells by flow cytometry. Data came from an Illumina HiSeq 2000. Genomic DNA served as template for TCR beta VDJ combination and CDR3 sequence profiling. In TCRdb, the public reads were trimmed at Q25 with fastp and aligned with MiXCR, with productive beta chains retained. Every CDR3 protein is listed once, alongside the most common genes and DNA of its rows. This sample holds 200,000 or so distinct CDR3 sequences; less than 60% were observed only once. 9.7% of the sample goes to the ten largest clones. The material sequenced was sorted CD4+, CD8+, or CD8+CD57+ T cells (not recorded which) from PBMCs. The source is a human donor with aplastic anemia.

The chain has TRBV3-1 and TRBJ2-7, with TRBD2 matching 8 bases. From germline, CDR1 is LGHDT and CDR2 YNNKEL (reference sequence). Trimming cost V 4 bases and J 4 bases; bases outside gene matches: 9. The CDR3 contains 15 residues. The CDR3 spells CASSPQATSVYEQYF. CDR3 coding DNA: TGTGCCAGCAGCCCCCAGGCGACTAGCGTTTACGAGCAGTACTTC.

A note on this clonotype: One junction end disagrees with the germline gene, perhaps due to a read error. V and J are TRBV19 and TRBJ2-1, with D unresolved. The V gene's germline CDR1 is LNHDA and CDR2 SQIVND (reference sequence). The CDR3 contains 14 residues. In DNA, the CDR3 is TGTGCCAGCAGTATCAGTGGCCGAAGCAATGAGCAGTTCTTC. It yields the protein CASSISGRSNEQFF.

This clonotype was picked up many times. This chain joins TRBV9 and TRBJ1-2; TRBD1 matches 9 bases. Germline V gene lookup returns CDR1 SGDLS and CDR2 YYNGEE. This CDR3 region has 13 residues. Trimming removed 3 bases from V and 6 bases from J; junction bases left unmatched: 3. In DNA, the CDR3 is TGTGCCAGCAGCGGGGACAGGGAAGATGGCTACACCTTC. Translated: CASSGDREDGYTF.

J is TRBJ1-5 and V is TRBV10-3; 7 bases map to TRBD1. Germline values: CDR1 ENHRY, CDR2 SYGVKD. This CDR3 spans 14 amino acids. V shed 2 bases and J 5 bases; nucleotides not matched to a gene: 3. The CDR3 DNA sequence: TGTGCCATCAGTGAGAGACAGGGAGATCAGCCCCAGCATTTT. Translation gives CAISERQGDQPQHF.

CDR3 in DNA: TGTGCCACCAGTAGGGTCTCCAATCAGCCCCAGCATTTT. Translation: CATSRVSNQPQHF. The V gene is TRBV24-1, the J gene TRBJ1-5, with D unresolved. V lost 6 bases and J 3 bases, leaving 8 bases between the germline ends. The CDR3 has 13 amino acids. Germline loops: CDR1 KGHDR, CDR2 SFDVKD.

The V call is TRBV7-9, the J call TRBJ2-5; no clear D gene. The CDR3 runs to 12 residues. Trimming took off 9 bases at V and 4 bases at J, with 12 bases between the two ends. Germline assignment: CDR1 SEHNR and CDR2 FQNEAQ (reference sequence). The CDR3 DNA follows: TGTGCCAGTCAAGGCAGAAGAGAGACCCAGTACTTC. This translates into CASQGRRETQYF.

This clonotype was seen only a few times. The chain has TRBV18 and TRBJ2-1; a possible D gene is TRBD2 (6 bases). V was pared by 6 bases and J by 6 bases, with 12 bases between. CDR3 length: 13 amino acids. CDR1 KGHSH and CDR2 LQKENI come from the germline V gene. The CDR3 is CASSYGDFNEQFF. Written as DNA, the CDR3 is TGTGCCAGCTCTTACGGGGACTTCAATGAGCAGTTCTTC.

The chain combines TRBV10-3 with TRBJ2-3; D uncertain. Trimming shortened V by 0 bases and J by 4 bases, and 2 bases separated the two germline ends. This CDR3 is 12 amino acids long. Germline CDR1 and CDR2: ENHRY and SYGVKD. This CDR3 is CAISESADTQYF. The CDR3 DNA follows: TGTGCCATCAGTGAGTCGGCAGATACGCAGTATTTT.

On this clonotype itself: With a much larger clone just one base away, this may be a read error. The genes are TRBV30 and TRBJ1-6; 9 bases map to TRBD1. The CDR3 has 14 residues. J was trimmed by 11 bases and V by 0 bases; bases with no gene match: 5. CDR1 is GTSNPN and CDR2 is SVGIG in the germline V gene (reference sequence). CDR3 protein: CAWSVGTGNPPLHF. The CDR3, as DNA: TGTGCCTGGAGTGTCGGGACAGGGAACCCACCCCTCCACTTT.

This chain uses TRBV3-1 with TRBJ2-1; 7 nucleotides agree with TRBD2. The V and J ends lost 4 bases and 7 bases, in that order; junction bases with no gene match: 16. Per germline, CDR1 LGHDT and CDR2 YNNKEL (reference sequence). The CDR3 runs 17 residues. DNA of the CDR3: TGTGCCAGCAGCCTCCGCCCTCTAGCGGACGGTGGGAATGAGCAGTTCTTC. It yields the protein CASSLRPLADGGNEQFF.

There are many counts of this clonotype. The CDR3: CASSALQGQETQYF. CDR3 nucleotides: TGTGCCAGCAGCGCCTTACAGGGACAAGAGACCCAGTACTTC. V gene TRBV7-9 combines with J gene TRBJ2-5; tentatively, D is TRBD1 (6 bases). Germline lookup yields CDR1 SEHNR and CDR2 FQNEAQ (reference sequence). The CDR3 has 14 amino acids. V shed 5 bases and J shed 2 bases, with 12 bases lying between them.

The chain recombines TRBV24-1 with TRBJ2-3; no clear D. Trimming shortened V by 7 bases and J by 1 base, and 8 bases separated the two germline ends. Per germline, CDR1 KGHDR and CDR2 SFDVKD. The CDR3 loop spans 13 amino acids. The CDR3 loop is CATRPWGTDTQYF. The CDR3 DNA sequence: TGTGCCACCAGGCCTTGGGGCACAGATACGCAGTATTTT.

This clonotype was detected ten times or more. The chain recombines TRBV11-1 with TRBJ2-1; possibly TRBD1 or TRBD2 for D (5 bases each). The CDR3 totals 14 residues. V dropped 3 bases and J dropped 5 bases, with 11 bases sitting between them. In germline, CDR1 is SGHAT, CDR2 FQDESV (reference sequence). The CDR3 DNA is TGTGCCAGCAGCTTTTGGGACCGTAACAATGAGCAGTTCTTC. Encoded protein: CASSFWDRNNEQFF.

The gene calls are TRBV7-2 and TRBJ2-7, with unresolved D. CDR1 is SGHTA and CDR2 is FQGNSA in the germline V gene. The CDR3 has 13 amino acids. Trimming removed 4 bases at V and 2 bases at J, with 9 bases between. The CDR3 here is CASSSASTYEQYF. In DNA form, the CDR3 reads TGTGCCAGCAGCTCCGCATCGACCTACGAGCAGTACTTC.

In its sample, this clonotype was seen a few times. The chain has TRBV28 and TRBJ1-4; TRBD1 matches 8 bases. The CDR3 covers 14 residues. The V segment lost 4 bases and the J segment 7 bases; nucleotides outside the gene matches: 5. Germline CDR1 is MDHEN and CDR2 is SYDVKM. CDR3 sequence (DNA): TGTGCCAGCAGTTCGGAGACAGGGGTTGAAAAACTGTTTTTT. Residues: CASSSETGVEKLFF.

In its sample, this clonotype was seen many times. The chain couples TRBV10-2 to TRBJ2-1; tentative D call: TRBD2 (5 bases). The CDR3 extends over 15 amino acids. The V end was cut by 4 bases, the J end by 1 base, with 11 bases between. The V gene's germline CDR1 is WSHSY and CDR2 SAAADI. The CDR3 DNA follows: TGCGCCAGCAGTGGGGAGACCACATCCTACAATGAGCAGTTCTTC. It specifies CASSGETTSYNEQFF.

This clonotype has more than one count but fewer than ten. V gene TRBV11-2 combines with J gene TRBJ2-6; a weak D match, TRBD1 (6 bases). V lost 1 base, J lost 0 bases, and 10 bases lay in between. CDR1 and CDR2 from the germline V gene are SGHAT and FQNNGV. The CDR3 spans 17 residues. The CDR3 loop reads CASSLVGTYSGANVLTF. The DNA for the CDR3 is TGTGCCAGCAGCTTAGTCGGGACATACTCTGGGGCCAACGTCCTGACTTTC.

This chain's CDR3 is CATAREWTNTEAFF. DNA for the CDR3: TGTGCCACCGCCCGGGAGTGGACGAACACTGAAGCTTTCTTT. The rearrangement joins TRBV2 to TRBJ1-1; D gene ambiguous. V was cut by 10 bases and J by 1 base, with 16 bases left in between. CDR3 length: 14 residues. Germline CDR1 SNHLY, CDR2 FYNNEI.

This clonotype has ten or more counts. V usage is TRBV20-1 and J usage is TRBJ1-5; the D is unclear. V lost 3 bases and J lost 7, with 7 bases in between. The germline CDR1 and CDR2 sequences are DFQATT and SNEGSKA (reference sequence). The CDR3 runs 11 residues. The CDR3 region is CSARPGQPQHF. CDR3 DNA sequence: TGCAGTGCTAGGCCCGGACAGCCCCAGCATTTT.

This chain links TRBV27 with TRBJ2-1, with D perhaps TRBD2 (5 bases). Trimming cost V 4 bases and J 4 bases, with 8 bases left between them. Germline CDR1 and CDR2: MNHEY and SMNVEV (reference sequence). This CDR3 is 13 amino acids long. The CDR3 here is CASSSLAYNEQFF. The CDR3 DNA sequence: TGTGCCAGCAGTTCGCTAGCTTACAATGAGCAGTTCTTC.

Only a few counts were recorded for this clonotype. The J gene is TRBJ1-2, the V gene TRBV20-1; D not resolved. CDR1 is DFQATT and CDR2 is SNEGSKA in the germline V gene (reference sequence). V lost 6 bases and J lost 1, with 12 bases in between. CDR3 size: 13 residues. The DNA of the CDR3 is TGCAGTGCCCGGACCCAAGTTAACTATGGCTACACCTTC. Protein sequence: CSARTQVNYGYTF.